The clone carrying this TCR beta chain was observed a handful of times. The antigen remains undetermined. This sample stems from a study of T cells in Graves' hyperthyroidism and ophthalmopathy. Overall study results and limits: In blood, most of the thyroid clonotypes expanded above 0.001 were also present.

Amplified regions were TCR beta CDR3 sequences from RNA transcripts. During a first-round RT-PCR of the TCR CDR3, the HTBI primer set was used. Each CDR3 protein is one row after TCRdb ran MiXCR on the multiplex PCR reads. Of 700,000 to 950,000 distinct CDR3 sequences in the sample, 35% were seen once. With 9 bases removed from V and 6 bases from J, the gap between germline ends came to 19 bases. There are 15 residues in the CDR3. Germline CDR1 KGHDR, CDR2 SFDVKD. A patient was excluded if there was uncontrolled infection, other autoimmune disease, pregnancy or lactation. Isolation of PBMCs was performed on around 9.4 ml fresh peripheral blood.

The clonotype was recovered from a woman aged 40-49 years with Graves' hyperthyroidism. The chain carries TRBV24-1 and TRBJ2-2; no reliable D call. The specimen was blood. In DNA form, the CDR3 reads TGTGCCACCCCTGAGAATCAAGGGTGGTCCGGGGAGCTGTTTTTT. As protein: CATPENQGWSGELFF.